A selection of T cell receptor beta chains follows, all from one sample in a study of shared clonotypes between healthy human individuals. Only in-frame clones appear in the TCRdb table, and some are missing; sequencing was by immunoSEQ multiplex PCR. Of about 1.1 million clones listed, around 78% were seen once; the top ten hold approximately 0.52%. Specimen: memory CD4+ T cells from PBMCs. These receptors all come from a man aged 18 to 35 in good health. Some clones in this sample may be carry-over from other donors' samples. The CDR3 runs from the conserved cysteine through the conserved F or W.

15	TRBV5-1	TRBJ1-2	CASSLGTGMGYGYTF
13	TRBV19	TRBJ2-7	CASSRTGNYEQYF
13	TRBV11-3	TRBJ2-3	CASRTSGSTTQYF
16	TRBV6-5	TRBJ2-2	CASSSTGTGNTGELFF
12	TRBV30	TRBJ2-2	CAWIPRGRELFF
14	TRBV2	TRBJ1-5	CASSYEGANQPQHF
18	TRBV4-1	TRBJ1-3	CASSQVGGRTRRGNTIYF
16	TRBV5-1	TRBJ2-1	CASTSTRGASYNEQFF
15	TRBV7-2	TRBJ2-2	CASSLLAGDTGELFF
17	TRBV4-3	TRBJ2-3	CASSQSTSGPGTDTQYF
14	TRBV28	TRBJ2-1	CASSFPDSYNEQFF